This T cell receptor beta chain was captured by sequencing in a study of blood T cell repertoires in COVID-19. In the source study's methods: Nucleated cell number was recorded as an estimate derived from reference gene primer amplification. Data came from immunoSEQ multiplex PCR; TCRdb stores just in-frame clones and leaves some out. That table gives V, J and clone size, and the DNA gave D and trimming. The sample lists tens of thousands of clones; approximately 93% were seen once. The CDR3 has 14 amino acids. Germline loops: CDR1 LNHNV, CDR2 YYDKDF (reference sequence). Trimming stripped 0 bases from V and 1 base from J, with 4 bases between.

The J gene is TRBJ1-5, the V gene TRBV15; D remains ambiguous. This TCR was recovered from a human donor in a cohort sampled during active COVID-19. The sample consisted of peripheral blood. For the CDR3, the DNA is TGTGCCACCAGCAGAGACAGGAGCAATCAGCCCCAGCATTTT. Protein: CATSRDRSNQPQHF.